This T cell receptor beta chain was sequenced during a study of blood T cell repertoires in COVID-19. Germline lookup yields CDR1 MGHRA and CDR2 YSYEKL. V lost 0 bases and J lost 4, with 8 bases in between. CDR3 length: 14 amino acids. Per the study methods: Amplified reference gene primers provided the basis for estimating nucleated cell counts. Some clones are missing from TCRdb's copy, which holds only in-frame ones; the method was immunoSEQ multiplex PCR. The V and J calls and clone size are taken from that table; D and trimming were inferred from the DNA. The table shows around 80,000 clones, with about nine tenths occurring only once.

The chain has TRBV4-1 and TRBJ2-3; D ambiguous. This receptor was identified in a woman older than 75 with acute or convalescent COVID-19. Sequencing input: peripheral blood. CDR3 protein: CASSQDTLADTQYF. The CDR3 DNA reads TGCGCCAGCAGCCAAGATACCTTAGCAGATACGCAGTATTTT.